The T cell receptor (beta chain) described here comes from a study of cytomegalovirus exposure and HLA in healthy donors. On the study more broadly: A data release that came early held 80 million or so unique TCRs from HLA-typed donors. Study results and caveats: Reportedly, a later analysis found an Asian-associated ancestry cluster had fewer N-insertions than the roughly 700-donor mean.

PCR primers comprised 60 Vbeta and 13 Jbeta primers. This table comes from immunoSEQ multiplex PCR, and its TCRdb copy is limited to in-frame clones, with some not included. This sample's table has about 96,000 clones. The CDR3 covers 13 residues. The ends lost 4 bases at V and 11 bases at J; junction bases unmatched: 9. CDR1 and CDR2 from the germline V gene are MRHNA and SNTAGT. Comments on this clone: Its antigen is currently unknown.

Healthy bone marrow donors made up the donor group. The chain employs TRBV6-4 and TRBJ1-1; 8 bases fit TRBD1. Input material: PBMCs. The sequence derives from a woman aged 30 to 39 in good health and CMV-seronegative. The CDR3 loop is CASSASGTGDAFF. The CDR3 DNA reads as TGTGCCAGCAGTGCATCCGGGACAGGCGACGCTTTCTTT.